The TCR beta chain described here comes from a study of cytomegalovirus exposure and HLA in healthy donors. Trimming took 5 bases from V and 8 from J; bases not matched to a gene: 3. Germline lookup yields CDR1 SNHLY and CDR2 FYNNEI. CDR3 length equals 13 residues. The primer mix had 60 Vbeta and 13 Jbeta primers. Only in-frame clones appear in the TCRdb table, and some are missing; sequencing was by immunoSEQ multiplex PCR. The table has about 140,000 clones, 60% to 80% seen once. General study results and limits: Reportedly, TCR beta sequences accurately predicted HLA-A and HLA-B alleles in most subjects. When analyzed later, a missense DCLRE1C variant was found to be linked to TCR beta V- and J-gene trimming. Rarity marked most TCR sequences, yet some public TCRs occurred in many donors. Fewer N-insertions (relative to the roughly 720-donor mean) were reportedly seen in an Asian-associated ancestry cluster in a later analysis.

Concerning this clone itself: Its antigen is still unknown.

This TCR was sampled from a middle-aged man in good health and CMV-seronegative. V and J are TRBV2 and TRBJ1-6; 7 nucleotides align to TRBD1. Sequencing input: PBMCs. CDR3 bases: TGTGCCAGCAGTCGGGACAGCTATTCACCCCTCCACTTT. Translation: CASSRDSYSPLHF.